Below, 3 T cell receptor beta chains from the same sample are listed, as sequenced in a study of blood T cell repertoires in COVID-19. TCRdb keeps only in-frame clones here, not all; method: immunoSEQ multiplex PCR. The table has 40,000 to 65,000 clones, around 72% seen once; the top ten hold just under 15%. Sequencing was done on a sample of peripheral blood. These receptors all stem from a human donor with active or convalescent COVID-19. The donor label of this sample is uncertain.

This chain uses TRBV3-1 (or the pseudogene TRBV3-2) with TRBJ2-1, with a possible D match to TRBD2 (5 bases). The CDR3 runs 18 residues. The germline CDR1 and CDR2 sequences are LGHDT and YNNKEL (reference sequence). Deletions cut 0 bases from V and 0 bases from J, with 15 bases between. The CDR3, as DNA: TGTGCCAGCAGCCAAGATGGGCTTAGCGCTAACTCCTACAATGAGCAGTTCTTC. Translating gives CASSQDGLSANSYNEQFF.

The chain links TRBV7-9 to TRBJ2-3, with 11 bases matching TRBD2. The V gene end was trimmed by 3 bases and the J gene end by 6 bases; junction bases not matched to a gene: 5. Germline lookup yields CDR1 SEHNR and CDR2 FQNEAQ (reference sequence). The CDR3 runs 15 residues. The CDR3 DNA reads TGTGCCAGCAGCTTCCAACTAGCGGGAGCGGATACGCAGTATTTT. This sequence encodes CASSFQLAGADTQYF. The variable domain in full, with the rest retrieved from reference TRBV7-9 and TRBJ2-3, is DTGVSQNPRHKITKRGQNVTFRCDPISEHNRLYWYRQTLGQGPEFLTYFQNEAQLEKSRLLSDRFSAERPKGSFSTLEIQRTEQGDSAMYLCASSFQLAGADTQYFGPGTRLTVL.

This chain uses TRBV5-6 with TRBJ1-2, with D unclear. This CDR3 spans 13 amino acids. Per germline, CDR1 SGHDT and CDR2 YYEEEE. The ends were cut back, 0 bases at V and 0 bases at J, with 3 bases in the middle. The DNA of the CDR3 is TGTGCCAGCAGCTTGGCCGCTAACTATGGCTACACCTTC. Its protein product is CASSLAANYGYTF. Full variable domain (remainder filled in from reference TRBV5-6 and TRBJ1-2): DAGVTQSPTHLIKTRGQQVTLRCSPKSGHDTVSWYQQALGQGPQFIFQYYEEEERQRGNFPDRFSGHQFPNYSSELNVNALLLGDSALYLCASSLAANYGYTFGSGTRLTVV.